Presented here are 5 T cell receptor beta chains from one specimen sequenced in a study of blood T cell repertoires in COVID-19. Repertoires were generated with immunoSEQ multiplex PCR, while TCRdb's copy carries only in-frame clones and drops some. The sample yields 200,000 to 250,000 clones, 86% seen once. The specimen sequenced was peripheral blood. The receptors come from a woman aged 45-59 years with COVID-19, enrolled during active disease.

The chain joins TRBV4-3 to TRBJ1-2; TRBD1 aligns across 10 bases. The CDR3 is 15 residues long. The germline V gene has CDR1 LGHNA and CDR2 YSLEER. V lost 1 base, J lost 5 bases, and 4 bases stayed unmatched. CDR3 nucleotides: TGCGCCAGCAGCCAAGCCCGGACAGGGGGGTATGGCTACACCTTC. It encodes CASSQARTGGYGYTF.

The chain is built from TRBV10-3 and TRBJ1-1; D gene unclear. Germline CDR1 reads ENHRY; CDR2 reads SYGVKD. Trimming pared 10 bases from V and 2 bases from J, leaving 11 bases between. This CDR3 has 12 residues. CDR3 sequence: CATFDSNTEAFF. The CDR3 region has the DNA TGTGCCACCTTCGACTCAAACACTGAAGCTTTCTTT.

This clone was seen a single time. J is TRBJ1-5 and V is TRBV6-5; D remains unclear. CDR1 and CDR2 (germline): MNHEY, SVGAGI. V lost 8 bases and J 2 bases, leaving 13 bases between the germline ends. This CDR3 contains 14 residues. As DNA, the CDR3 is TGTGCCAGCGTCCTGCTATTAGGCAATCAGCCCCAGCATTTT. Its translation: CASVLLLGNQPQHF.

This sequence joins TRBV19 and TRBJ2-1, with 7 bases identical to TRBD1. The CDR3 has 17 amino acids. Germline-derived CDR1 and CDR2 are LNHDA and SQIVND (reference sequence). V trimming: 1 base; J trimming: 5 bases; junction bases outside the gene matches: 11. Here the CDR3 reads CASSIATLRDSDNEQFF. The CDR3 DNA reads TGTGCCAGTAGTATAGCTACCCTACGGGACAGTGACAATGAGCAGTTCTTC.

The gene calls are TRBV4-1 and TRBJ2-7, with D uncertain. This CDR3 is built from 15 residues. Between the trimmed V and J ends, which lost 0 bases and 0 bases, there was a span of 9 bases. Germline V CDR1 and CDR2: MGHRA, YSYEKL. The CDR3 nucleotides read TGCGCCAGCAGCCAAGATGCGGCTGACTCCTACGAGCAGTACGTC. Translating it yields CASSQDAADSYEQYV.